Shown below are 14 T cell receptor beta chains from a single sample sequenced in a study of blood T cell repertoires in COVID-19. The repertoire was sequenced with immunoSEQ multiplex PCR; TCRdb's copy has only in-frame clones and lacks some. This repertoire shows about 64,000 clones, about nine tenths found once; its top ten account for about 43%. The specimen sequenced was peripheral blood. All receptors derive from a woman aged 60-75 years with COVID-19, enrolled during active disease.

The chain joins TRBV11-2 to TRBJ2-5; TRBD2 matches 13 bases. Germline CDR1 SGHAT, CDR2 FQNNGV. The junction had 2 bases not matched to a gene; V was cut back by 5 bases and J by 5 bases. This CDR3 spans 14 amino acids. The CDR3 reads CASSTSGRAETQYF. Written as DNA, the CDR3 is TGTGCCAGCAGCACTAGCGGGAGGGCCGAGACCCAGTACTTC.

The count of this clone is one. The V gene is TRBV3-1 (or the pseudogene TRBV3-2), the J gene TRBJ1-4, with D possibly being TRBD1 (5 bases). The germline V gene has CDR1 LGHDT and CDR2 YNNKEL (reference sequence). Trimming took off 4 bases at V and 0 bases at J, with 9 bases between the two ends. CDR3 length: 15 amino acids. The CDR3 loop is CASSRTGATNEKLFF. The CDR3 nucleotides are TGTGCCAGCAGCCGCACAGGTGCAACTAATGAAAAACTGTTTTTT.

The CDR3 is CAFVIGTSGNYNEQFF. In DNA form, the CDR3 reads TGTGCCTTTGTAATCGGGACTAGCGGGAACTACAATGAGCAGTTCTTC. The J gene is TRBJ2-1, the V gene TRBV30; 13 bases map to TRBD2. The ends lost 7 bases at V and 3 bases at J; junction bases unmatched: 9. The CDR3 has 16 residues. The germline gives CDR1 GTSNPN, CDR2 SVGIG (reference sequence).

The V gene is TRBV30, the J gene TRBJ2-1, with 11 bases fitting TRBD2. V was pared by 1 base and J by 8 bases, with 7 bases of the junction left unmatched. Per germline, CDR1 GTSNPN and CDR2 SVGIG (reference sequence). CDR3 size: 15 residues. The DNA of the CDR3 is TGTGCCTGGAGTGGCCCGGGACTAGCGGTTGATGAGCAGTTCTTC. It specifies CAWSGPGLAVDEQFF.

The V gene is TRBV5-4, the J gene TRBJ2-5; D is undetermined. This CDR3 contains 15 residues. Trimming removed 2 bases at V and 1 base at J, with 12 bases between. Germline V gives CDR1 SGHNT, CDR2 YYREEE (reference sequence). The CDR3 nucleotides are TGTGCCAGCAGCTTCCGGCCAGGTGGCCAAGAGACCCAGTACTTC. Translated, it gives CASSFRPGGQETQYF.

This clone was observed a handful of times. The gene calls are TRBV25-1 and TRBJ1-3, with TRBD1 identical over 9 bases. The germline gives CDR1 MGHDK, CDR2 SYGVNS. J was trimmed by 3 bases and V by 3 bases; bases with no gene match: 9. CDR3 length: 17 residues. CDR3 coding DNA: TGTGCCAGCAGTGACCCTACCGGGACAGGGAATGGAAACACCATATATTTT. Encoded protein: CASSDPTGTGNGNTIYF.

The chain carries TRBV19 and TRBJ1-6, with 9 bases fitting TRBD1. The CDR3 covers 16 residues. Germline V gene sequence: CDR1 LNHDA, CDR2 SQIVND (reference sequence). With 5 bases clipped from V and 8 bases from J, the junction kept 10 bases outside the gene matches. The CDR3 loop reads CASSPPPGQGYSPLHF. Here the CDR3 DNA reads TGTGCCAGTAGTCCCCCCCCGGGACAGGGTTATTCACCCCTCCACTTT.

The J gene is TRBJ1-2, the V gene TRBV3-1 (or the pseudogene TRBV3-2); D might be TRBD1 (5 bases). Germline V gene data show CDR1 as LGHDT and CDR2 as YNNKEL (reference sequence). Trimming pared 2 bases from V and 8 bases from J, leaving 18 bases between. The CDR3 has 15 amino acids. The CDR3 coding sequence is TGTGCCAGCAGCCAATCGTTCAGGGCGTCCGACGGCTACACCTTC. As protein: CASSQSFRASDGYTF.

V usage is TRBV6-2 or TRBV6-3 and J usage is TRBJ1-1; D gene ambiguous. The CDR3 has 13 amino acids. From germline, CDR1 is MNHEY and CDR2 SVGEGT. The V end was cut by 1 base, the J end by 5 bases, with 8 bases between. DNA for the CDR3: TGTGCCAGCAGTTACTTGCGGTCTACTGAAGCTTTCTTT. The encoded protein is CASSYLRSTEAFF.

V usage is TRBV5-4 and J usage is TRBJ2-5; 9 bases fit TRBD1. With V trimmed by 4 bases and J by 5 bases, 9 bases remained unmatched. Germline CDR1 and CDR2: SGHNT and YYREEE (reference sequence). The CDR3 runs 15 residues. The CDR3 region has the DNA TGTGCCAGCAGCGGACCGGGACAGGGAAGGGAGACCCAGTACTTC. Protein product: CASSGPGQGRETQYF. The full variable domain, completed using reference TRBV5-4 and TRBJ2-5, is ETGVTQSPTHLIKTRGQQVTLRCSSQSGHNTVSWYQQALGQGPQFIFQYYREEENGRGNFPPRFSGLQFPNYSSELNVNALELDDSALYLCASSGPGQGRETQYFGPGTRLLVL.

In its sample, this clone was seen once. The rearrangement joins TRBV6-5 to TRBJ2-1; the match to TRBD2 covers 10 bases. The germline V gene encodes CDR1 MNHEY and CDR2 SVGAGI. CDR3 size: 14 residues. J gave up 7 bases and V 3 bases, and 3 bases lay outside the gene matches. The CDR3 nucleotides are TGTGCCAGCAGTTATGCTAGCGGGAGTAATGAGCAGTTCTTC. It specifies CASSYASGSNEQFF.

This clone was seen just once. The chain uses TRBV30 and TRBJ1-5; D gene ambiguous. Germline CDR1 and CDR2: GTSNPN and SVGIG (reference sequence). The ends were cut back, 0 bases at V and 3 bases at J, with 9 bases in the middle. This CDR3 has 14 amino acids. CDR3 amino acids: CAWSVGSDNQPQHF. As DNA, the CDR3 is TGTGCCTGGAGTGTAGGCAGCGACAATCAGCCCCAGCATTTT.

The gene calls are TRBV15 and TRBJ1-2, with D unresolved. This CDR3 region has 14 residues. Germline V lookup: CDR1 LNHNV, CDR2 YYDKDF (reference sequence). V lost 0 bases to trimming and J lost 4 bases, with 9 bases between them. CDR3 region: CATSRDRGLYGYTF. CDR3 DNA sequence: TGTGCCACCAGCAGAGATCGAGGTCTCTATGGCTACACCTTC.

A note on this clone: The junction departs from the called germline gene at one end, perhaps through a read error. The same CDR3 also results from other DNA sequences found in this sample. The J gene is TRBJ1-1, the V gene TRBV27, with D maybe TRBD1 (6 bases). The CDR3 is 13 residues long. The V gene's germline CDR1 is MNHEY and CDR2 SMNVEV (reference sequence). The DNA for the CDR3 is TGCGCCAGCAGTTCACAGGGAAACACTGAAGCTTTCTTT. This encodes CASSSQGNTEAFF.